What follows is one TCR beta chain and its context. The CDR3 runs 15 residues. Trimming cost V 3 bases and J 2 bases, with 14 bases left between them. Germline V gives CDR1 MNHEY, CDR2 SMNVEV (reference sequence). This sample was taken from a study of T cells in tumors after PD-1 blockade. As for the study in general: Patients received pembrolizumab 200 mg every 3 weeks or cemiplimab 350 mg every 2 weeks.

Assay: immunoSEQ multiplex PCR; the TCRdb copy retains only in-frame clones and omits some. The sample carries about 21,000 clones, 65% to 85% recorded once. The clonotype was recovered from a human donor with advanced basal cell or squamous cell carcinoma (not recorded which). The material sequenced was PBMCs, taken after anti-PD-1 therapy. The V gene is TRBV27, the J gene TRBJ2-7, with D unresolved. The CDR3 DNA reads TGTGCCAGCAGTTTGCGAGTGGCTGGAACCTACGAGCAGTACTTC. Its protein is CASSLRVAGTYEQYF.